A selection of T cell receptor beta chains follows, all from one sample in a study of PD-1 blockade in classical Hodgkin lymphoma. Libraries were prepared by immunoSEQ multiplex PCR; TCRdb keeps only in-frame clonotypes and omits some of them. Among around 50,000 clones listed, roughly 89% were seen once. The starting material was peripheral blood mononuclear cells (PBMCs), obtained before the fourth cycle of nivolumab. The receptors were sampled from a human donor with classical Hodgkin lymphoma. Both conserved end residues are part of each CDR3. The D gene is left open where the match is weak. A clone size is listed for some rows: how often the clone was seen (once, few, many), or a class if it is expanded.

once	-	TRBV9	TRBJ2-1	CASSPSLRGQDEQFF	TGTGCCAGCAGCCCTAGCCTCAGGGGCCAGGATGAGCAGTTCTTC
-	-	TRBV19	TRBJ2-5	CASSETQYF	TGTGCCAGTAGTGAGACCCAGTACTTC
few	-	TRBV6-5	TRBJ2-7	CAISPSSGAGYEQYF	TGTGCCATCAGCCCCTCGTCAGGAGCAGGCTACGAGCAGTACTTC
-	-	TRBV5-1	TRBJ2-3	CASSLDKSTDTQYF	TGCGCCAGCAGCCTGGACAAAAGCACAGATACGCAGTATTTT
-	TRBD1	TRBV7-9	TRBJ1-1	CASSLDRLEAFF	TGTGCCAGCAGCTTGGACAGGCTCGAGGCTTTCTTT
-	TRBD2	TRBV19	TRBJ2-1	CASSSSGGSYNEQFF	TGTGCCAGTAGTAGCTCGGGGGGTTCCTACAATGAGCAGTTCTTC
-	TRBD2	TRBV27	TRBJ2-7	CASSLDFVAGVKYEQYF	TGTGCCAGCAGTTTAGATTTCGTCGCGGGAGTGAAGTACGAGCAGTACTTC
-	TRBD2	TRBV19	TRBJ2-3	CASSAGVRWYTDTQYF	TGTGCCAGTAGTGCGGGGGTTCGTTGGTACACAGATACGCAGTATTTT
-	-	TRBV30	TRBJ2-5	CAWTKGQETQYF	TGTGCCTGGACGAAGGGCCAAGAGACCCAGTACTTC
-	TRBD1	TRBV4-1	TRBJ1-2	CASRRQGADYGYTF	TGCGCCAGCAGACGACAGGGGGCGGACTATGGCTACACCTTC
-	TRBD2	TRBV5-1	TRBJ2-1	CASSSTSLSYNEQFF	TGCGCCAGCAGCTCGACTAGCCTTTCTTACAATGAGCAGTTCTTC
-	-	TRBV27	TRBJ1-4	CASSPQLRQGMREKLFF	TGTGCCAGCAGTCCCCAGTTGAGGCAGGGGATGCGTGAAAAACTGTTTTTT
-	-	TRBV27	TRBJ2-1	CASSAGTFSSYNEQFF	TGTGCCAGCAGTGCCGGGACTTTTAGCTCCTACAATGAGCAGTTCTTC
once	-	TRBV9	TRBJ1-1	CASSVDWRRAGALNTEAFF	TGTGCCAGCAGCGTAGACTGGAGGAGGGCAGGGGCCCTGAACACTGAAGCTTTCTTT
few	-	TRBV7-9	TRBJ1-2	CASGLAGGDGYGYTF	TGTGCCAGCGGCCTCGCCGGGGGGGATGGCTATGGCTACACCTTC
-	TRBD2	TRBV30	TRBJ2-3	CALPLAGGSDTQYF	TGTGCCTTACCCTTAGCGGGAGGGTCAGATACGCAGTATTTT
once	-	TRBV2	TRBJ1-2	CASSRAGRGYGYTF	TGTGCCAGCAGCCGAGCAGGACGGGGTTATGGCTACACCTTC
few	-	TRBV6-6	TRBJ2-2	CASTPNWGGELFF	TGTGCCAGCACTCCCAACTGGGGCGGGGAGCTGTTTTTT
-	-	TRBV19	TRBJ1-1	CASSFTGYTEAFF	TGTGCCAGTAGTTTCACAGGGTACACTGAAGCTTTCTTT
-	-	TRBV6-5	TRBJ2-1	CASSRPFANEQFF	TGTGCCAGCAGCCGGCCGTTTGCGAATGAGCAGTTCTTC
-	-	TRBV7-9	TRBJ2-3	CASSLGSGWTDTQYF	TGTGCCAGCAGCTTAGGTAGCGGATGGACAGATACGCAGTATTTT
-	-	TRBV11-3	TRBJ1-2	CASSLDRRGVGYGYTF	TGTGCCAGCAGCTTAGACCGTCGGGGGGTAGGCTATGGCTACACCTTC
-	-	TRBV6-5	TRBJ2-1	CASSYSGSSYNEQFF	TGTGCCAGCAGTTACTCAGGTAGCTCCTACAATGAGCAGTTCTTC
-	TRBD2	TRBV5-4	TRBJ2-1	CASSSASGLSSYNEQFF	TGTGCCAGCAGCTCGGCTAGCGGACTAAGCTCCTACAATGAGCAGTTCTTC
-	-	TRBV11-2	TRBJ2-1	CASSRDYSSYNEQFF	TGTGCCAGCAGCCGCGATTACAGCTCCTACAATGAGCAGTTCTTC
-	TRBD2	TRBV9	TRBJ2-1	CASSPGLGYNEQFF	TGTGCCAGCAGCCCGGGACTAGGCTACAATGAGCAGTTCTTC
-	TRBD1	TRBV6-4	TRBJ2-3	CASIGTATDTQYF	TGTGCCAGCATTGGGACAGCCACAGATACGCAGTATTTT
-	-	TRBV7-3	TRBJ2-3	CASSLRPSADTQYF	TGTGCCAGCAGCTTACGGCCCTCCGCGGATACGCAGTATTTT
-	-	TRBV5-1	TRBJ2-6	CASSLLLSGANVLTF	TGCGCCAGCAGCTTGCTGCTCTCTGGGGCCAACGTCCTGACTTTC
-	TRBD1	TRBV28	TRBJ2-1	CASSYTTGGNEQFF	TGTGCCAGCAGTTATACCACAGGGGGCAATGAGCAGTTCTTC
-	-	TRBV7-8	TRBJ1-1	CASSYIHGTEAFF	TGTGCCAGCAGCTACATACATGGCACTGAAGCTTTCTTT
-	TRBD2	TRBV10-3	TRBJ2-5	CASSPASGKPKETQYF	TGTGCCTCCTCCCCGGCTAGCGGTAAACCTAAAGAGACCCAGTACTTC
-	-	TRBV7-9	TRBJ1-4	CASSFYTPYNNLEKLFF	TGTGCCAGCAGCTTTTACACCCCCTACAACAACCTAGAAAAACTGTTTTTT
-	-	TRBV5-5	TRBJ1-1	CASSLQRGENTEAFF	TGTGCCAGCAGCCTCCAACGGGGAGAGAACACTGAAGCTTTCTTT
-	-	TRBV5-4	TRBJ1-5	CASSFGGLGNQPQHF	TGTGCCAGCAGCTTCGGGGGGCTAGGCAATCAGCCCCAGCATTTT
-	-	TRBV4-2	TRBJ2-7	CASSQGYSYEQYF	TGTGCCAGCAGCCAAGGTTACTCCTACGAGCAGTACTTC
few	-	TRBV6-4	TRBJ2-1	CASSDQGNEQFF	TGTGCCAGCAGTGATCAGGGTAATGAGCAGTTCTTC
-	TRBD2	TRBV9	TRBJ2-7	CASSEGTSGTYEQYF	TGTGCCAGCAGCGAGGGGACTAGCGGGACCTACGAGCAGTACTTC
-	-	TRBV19	TRBJ2-5	CASSVLLRRGETQYF	TGTGCCAGTAGTGTCCTTCTCAGGAGGGGGGAGACCCAGTACTTC
-	TRBD1	TRBV27	TRBJ2-5	CASSYGTGGTQETQYF	TGTGCCAGCAGCTACGGGACAGGGGGGACCCAAGAGACCCAGTACTTC